The 14 T cell receptor beta chains below were found in one sample sequenced in a study of OX40 agonist ivuxolimab in advanced cancers. This table comes from immunoSEQ multiplex PCR, and its TCRdb copy is limited to in-frame clones, with some not included. Of roughly 80,000 clones detected, 65% to 90% appear once; the ten largest clones hold less than 2.5%. Sequencing was performed on CD4+ or CD8+ T cells sorted from blood, taken in a trial of the OX40 agonist ivuxolimab. These receptors all stem from an adult with an advanced solid tumor such as melanoma, head and neck, liver or kidney cancer.

This clone was detected only a few times. The J gene is TRBJ2-7, the V gene TRBV7-9; 8 bases agree with TRBD2. J lost 1 base, V lost 3 bases, and 11 bases had no gene match. Germline CDR1 is SEHNR and CDR2 is FQNEAQ (reference sequence). The CDR3 sequence is 17 residues long. In DNA form, the CDR3 reads TGTGCCAGCAGCTTTCTCCCCCGGGGGGGGGCGTCCTACGAGCAGTACTTC. Translating gives CASSFLPRGGASYEQYF.

This chain links TRBV14 with TRBJ2-3; D is ambiguous. This CDR3 region has 14 residues. Germline V gene lookup returns CDR1 SGHDN and CDR2 FVKESK. The V end lost 4 bases, the J end lost 7 bases, and 15 bases lay between the germline ends. This chain's CDR3 is CASSPDLDIYTQYF. CDR3 sequence (DNA): TGTGCCAGCAGCCCCGACCTCGACATTTATACGCAGTATTTT.

This chain links TRBV28 with TRBJ2-5, with 9 bases matching TRBD2. This CDR3 comprises 15 residues. Germline assignment: CDR1 MDHEN and CDR2 SYDVKM. V trimming: 5 bases; J trimming: 4 bases; junction bases outside the gene matches: 8. The chain's CDR3 is CASSGGGAGGETQYF. In DNA, the CDR3 is TGTGCCAGCAGTGGGGGGGGAGCGGGAGGAGAGACCCAGTACTTC.

The chain has TRBV25-1 and TRBJ1-2, with D tentatively TRBD1 (5 bases). The CDR3 is 12 amino acids. Looked up from germline, CDR1 is MGHDK and CDR2 is SYGVNS. Between the trimmed V and J ends, which lost 2 bases and 5 bases, there was a span of 6 bases. The CDR3 loop is CASSEQGYGYTF. CDR3 sequence (DNA): TGTGCCAGCAGTGAACAGGGTTATGGCTACACCTTC.

This rearrangement joins TRBV7-3 to TRBJ2-1, with D possibly TRBD2 on 6 matching bases. The CDR3 is 15 amino acids. The germline CDR1 and CDR2 sequences are SGHTA and FQGTGA. V gave up 5 bases and J gave up 2 bases, with 13 bases separating them. This CDR3 reads CASSPRLATYNEQFF. The CDR3 DNA reads as TGTGCCAGCAGCCCACGGCTAGCGACCTACAATGAGCAGTTCTTC.

The genes are TRBV7-3 and TRBJ2-2, with TRBD2 matching 8 bases. The CDR3 has 16 residues. The V and J ends lost 5 bases and 4 bases, in that order; junction bases with no gene match: 9. CDR1 is SGHTA and CDR2 is FQGTGA in the germline V gene. The CDR3 protein is CASSQTLAVSTGELFF. CDR3 sequence (DNA): TGTGCCAGCAGCCAAACACTAGCGGTTAGCACCGGGGAGCTGTTTTTT.

The CDR3 DNA follows: TGTGCCAGCAGCCCCCCCGGGCTAGCGGGGGTAGGAGATACGCAGTATTTT. It is translated as CASSPPGLAGVGDTQYF. The chain combines TRBV7-9 with TRBJ2-3, with 10 bases matching TRBD2. Germline lookup yields CDR1 SEHNR and CDR2 FQNEAQ (reference sequence). V lost 5 bases to trimming and J lost 5 bases; unmatched junction nucleotides: 13. The CDR3 contains 17 residues.

The chain is built from TRBV5-5 and TRBJ2-3, with TRBD2 identical over 12 bases. The length of the CDR3 is 16 residues. CDR1 is SGHKS, CDR2 YYEKEE, per germline (reference sequence). V lost 0 bases and J lost 3; bases outside the gene matches: 2. The CDR3 DNA sequence: TGTGCCAGCAGCTTGGGACTAGCGGGAGAAACAGATACGCAGTATTTT. Translated, it gives CASSLGLAGETDTQYF.

The rearrangement uses TRBV19 and TRBJ1-6, with D perhaps TRBD1 (6 bases). Germline values: CDR1 LNHDA, CDR2 SQIVND (reference sequence). V was cut by 5 bases and J by 6 bases, with 14 bases left in between. This CDR3 has 15 amino acids. The CDR3 DNA follows: TGTGCCAGTAGTGTATCCAGGGGCAGTAATTCACCCCTCCACTTT. Translating gives CASSVSRGSNSPLHF.

V and J are TRBV7-9 and TRBJ1-4; 11 bases are shared with TRBD1. CDR3 size: 14 residues. J gave up 7 bases and V 5 bases, and 3 bases lay outside the gene matches. Looked up from germline, CDR1 is SEHNR and CDR2 is FQNEAQ (reference sequence). The CDR3 loop reads CASSLGTGGEKLFF. The CDR3 DNA follows: TGTGCCAGCAGCCTAGGGACAGGGGGTGAAAAACTGTTTTTT.

This clone showed up just once. CDR3 sequence (DNA): TGTGCCAGCAGCCCAATTCAGAGGGACCAGTTCTTC. Translation: CASSPIQRDQFF. This rearrangement joins TRBV6-6 to TRBJ2-1; either TRBD1 or TRBD2 may fit D (5 bases each). The CDR3 has 12 amino acids. Germline V gene data show CDR1 as MNHNY and CDR2 as SVGAGI (reference sequence). V lost 6 bases and J lost 13, with 16 bases in between.

The chain is built from TRBV28 and TRBJ2-1; D is unresolved. Per the germline V gene, CDR1 is MDHEN and CDR2 is SYDVKM. The CDR3 is 16 residues long. Trimming took off 5 bases at V and 0 bases at J, with 14 bases between the two ends. CDR3 sequence (DNA): TGTGCCAGCAGTACCCCTACTATGAGCTCCTACAATGAGCAGTTCTTC. It codes for CASSTPTMSSYNEQFF.

This sequence joins TRBV7-2 and TRBJ2-3, with D tentatively TRBD1 or TRBD2 (5 bases each). V shed 5 bases and J shed 4 bases, with 16 bases lying between them. Germline CDR1 reads SGHTA; CDR2 reads FQGNSA. The CDR3 consists of 15 residues. The CDR3 DNA follows: TGTGCCAGCAGCCCGGACGGGGCGAGTCCAGATACGCAGTATTTT. It specifies CASSPDGASPDTQYF.

The chain joins TRBV4-1 to TRBJ1-4; D ambiguous. The CDR3 totals 17 residues. CDR1 is MGHRA and CDR2 is YSYEKL in the germline V gene. V lost 1 base and J 8 bases, leaving 20 bases between the germline ends. CDR3 bases: TGCGCCAGCAGCCAAGTTGACTTAGTACAGTATAGGGAAAAACTGTTTTTT. Its translation is CASSQVDLVQYREKLFF.